Sequencing of this T cell receptor (beta chain) was carried out in a study of radiation and T cells in renal cell carcinoma. The germline V gene encodes CDR1 SEHNR and CDR2 FQNEAQ (reference sequence). V lost 5 bases and J lost 6, with 6 bases in between. This CDR3 region has 11 residues. Note on this clone: Antigen: not known.

The time point: blood 4 weeks post-SBRT, at nephrectomy. Regarding treatment: 15 Gy SBRT to primary tumor, nephrectomy 4 weeks later. Nephrectomy followed 15 Gy stereotactic body radiation by 4 weeks. Serial blood draws occurred at baseline and 2 and 4 weeks post-SBRT. Study-wide findings and caveats: Without pretreatment biopsies, baseline tumor clonotype presence was undetermined.

Clones were read by immunoSEQ multiplex PCR, and TCRdb kept only the in-frame ones, dropping some. The repertoire consists of about 170,000 clones, with roughly 90% occurring once and the leading ten covering roughly 10%. The J gene is TRBJ2-3, the V gene TRBV7-9, with D unclear. The specimen was blood, collected from a patient whose treatment included radiotherapy and nephrectomy. The source is a woman in her forties or fifties with renal cell carcinoma. The CDR3 loop reads CASSQSDTQYF. DNA of the CDR3: TGTGCCAGCAGCCAATCCGATACGCAGTATTTT.